Below, one TCR beta chain is given with its context. The sample is drawn from a study of blood T cell repertoires in COVID-19. Study summary: COVID-19 samples, acute and convalescent, were from the United States, Italy and Spain. Sample material is recorded as cDNA or gDNA derived from T cells, B-cell-depleted T cells, or PBMCs.

Per the original data handling: Reference gene primer amplification gave nucleated cell count estimates. TCRdb keeps only in-frame clones here, not all; method: immunoSEQ multiplex PCR. V, J and clone size reflect that table, while D and trimming were determined from the DNA. The data show about 200,000 clones, 82% seen once. Enrollment of patients from Seattle took place during active infection, with longitudinal follow-up. Sequencing used peripheral blood. This clonotype was sampled from a woman aged 80 or over with COVID-19, enrolled during active disease.

The CDR3 loop is CASRRSWAGDNEQFF. The CDR3, as DNA: TGTGCCAGCCGGCGTAGTTGGGCGGGAGACAATGAGCAGTTCTTC. The chain recombines TRBV19 with TRBJ2-1, with 7 bases matching TRBD2. The CDR3 spans 15 residues. Germline CDR1 reads LNHDA; CDR2 reads SQIVND (reference sequence). V lost 9 bases, J lost 5 bases, and 13 bases stayed unmatched.